This T cell receptor (beta chain) was sequenced in a study of blood T cell repertoires in COVID-19. The wider study: Donors in the United States, Italy and Spain gave samples during acute or convalescent COVID-19.

Germline V lookup: CDR1 DFQATT, CDR2 SNEGSKA (reference sequence). V was trimmed by 3 bases and J by 2 bases, leaving 20 bases between them. This CDR3 has 17 amino acids. Here immunoSEQ multiplex PCR was the method, and the copy in TCRdb shows in-frame clones only, minus some. The sample lists over 110,000 clones; about 91% were seen once. This TCR derives from a human donor in a cohort sampled during active COVID-19. The specimen was peripheral blood. The chain is built from TRBV20-1 and TRBJ1-5, with D possibly matching TRBD1 (5 bases). This chain's CDR3 is CSASGQGFISRNQPQHF. The CDR3 nucleotides read TGCAGTGCTAGTGGGCAGGGTTTCATATCTCGCAATCAGCCCCAGCATTTT.